The 32 T cell receptor beta chains below come from one sample, sequenced in a study of CD8 T cells in ankylosing spondylitis. TCRdb analysed the 5' RACE reads with MiXCR anew, one entry per CDR3 protein. The sample holds fewer than 250,000 distinct CDR3 sequences, under 12% seen once. Sequencing was performed on blood, either unsorted or a sorted T cell fraction (not recorded which). These receptors were collected from a male donor with ankylosing spondylitis or in good health (not recorded which).

In its sample, this clonotype was seen many times. The V call is TRBV20-1, the J call TRBJ2-5; 7 positions match TRBD2. Germline lookup yields CDR1 DFQATT and CDR2 SNEGSKA (reference sequence). V trimming: 5 bases; J trimming: 1 base; junction bases outside the gene matches: 10. The length of the CDR3 is 15 residues. The CDR3 protein is CSAPSVGLPQETQYF. The CDR3 DNA follows: TGCAGTGCTCCCAGCGTGGGACTACCCCAAGAGACCCAGTACTTC.

This sequence joins TRBV15 and TRBJ1-4; tentatively, D is TRBD1 (5 bases). The germline gives CDR1 LNHNV, CDR2 YYDKDF (reference sequence). The CDR3 has 14 amino acids. V was shortened by 5 bases and J by 8 bases, with 15 bases between the two germline ends. The CDR3 coding sequence is TGTGCCACCAGCCTAGACGGGGGAGGCGAAAAACTGTTTTTT. This codes for CATSLDGGGEKLFF.

This chain joins TRBV6-1 and TRBJ1-1; the D is unclear. The germline V and J ends were trimmed by 7 bases and 1 base, with 16 bases remaining between them. The CDR3 has 15 amino acids. Germline-derived CDR1 and CDR2 are MNHNS and SASEGT. The CDR3 bases are TGTGCCAGCACCCAGGAGTGGGCTCGGAACACTGAAGCTTTCTTT. Protein product: CASTQEWARNTEAFF.

This clonotype was seen at least ten times. The gene calls are TRBV20-1 and TRBJ1-2, with D unclear. The CDR3 spans 11 residues. Germline CDR1 reads DFQATT; CDR2 reads SNEGSKA (reference sequence). Trimming took off 6 bases at V and 8 bases at J, with 13 bases between the two ends. CDR3 sequence: CSAPIDSGYTF. Here the CDR3 DNA reads TGCAGTGCCCCCATTGATAGCGGCTACACCTTC.

This clonotype was recorded many times. V gene TRBV9 combines with J gene TRBJ2-2; D uncertain. The germline V gene encodes CDR1 SGDLS and CDR2 YYNGEE. This CDR3 region has 13 residues. Trimming removed 9 bases from V and 0 bases from J, with 9 bases in between. The CDR3 loop is CATSFANTGELFF. CDR3 in DNA: TGTGCCACTTCGTTCGCGAACACCGGGGAGCTGTTTTTT.

This clonotype has at least ten counts. The chain couples TRBV29-1 to TRBJ1-2; D is possibly TRBD1 (5 bases). The V end lost 3 bases, the J end lost 13 bases, and 15 bases lay between the germline ends. This CDR3 contains 11 residues. CDR1 is SQVTM and CDR2 is ANQGSEA in the germline V gene. The DNA of the CDR3 is TGCAGCGTTGACCCGGAACGGGACGGCACCTTC. Residues: CSVDPERDGTF.

This clonotype was found many times. V and J are TRBV20-1 and TRBJ1-3; no firm D call. CDR3 size: 14 residues. V was shortened by 2 bases and J by 1 base, with 9 bases between the two germline ends. Germline-derived CDR1 and CDR2 are DFQATT and SNEGSKA (reference sequence). CDR3 nucleotide sequence: TGCAGTGCTAGAACCCCCGGGTCTGGAAACACCATATATTTT. It codes for CSARTPGSGNTIYF.

The table lists this clonotype with many counts. The chain employs TRBV20-1 and TRBJ2-7; a possible D gene is TRBD1 (5 bases). In germline, CDR1 is DFQATT, CDR2 SNEGSKA (reference sequence). There are 13 residues in the CDR3. V lost 5 bases to trimming and J lost 0 bases, with 11 bases between them. CDR3 DNA: TGCAGTGCTGCGACAGTTCGCTCCTACGAGCAGTACTTC. As protein: CSAATVRSYEQYF.

This rearrangement joins TRBV20-1 to TRBJ1-4; D not resolved. CDR3 length: 19 residues. V was shortened by 0 bases and J by 7 bases, with 27 bases between the two germline ends. Germline values: CDR1 DFQATT, CDR2 SNEGSKA (reference sequence). The CDR3 region is CSARDPLGNGMGSSEKLFF. CDR3 in DNA: TGCAGTGCTAGAGATCCATTGGGGAACGGTATGGGGAGTAGTGAAAAACTGTTTTTT.

This clonotype was picked up many times. DNA for the CDR3: TGCGCCAGCAACGTGGGACTAGCGGGAGAACCCTCCTACAATGAGCAGTTCTTC. It specifies CASNVGLAGEPSYNEQFF. This chain joins TRBV5-1 and TRBJ2-1, with 14 bases aligning to TRBD2. Germline CDR1 is SGHRS and CDR2 is YFSETQ. V lost 6 bases, J lost 0 bases, and 8 bases stayed unmatched. CDR3 size: 18 residues.

This clonotype was observed a few times. The genes are TRBV30 and TRBJ2-2, with a weak D call TRBD1 (6 bases). The CDR3 spans 16 residues. With 5 bases removed from V and 2 bases from J, the gap between germline ends came to 18 bases. Germline V lookup: CDR1 GTSNPN, CDR2 SVGIG (reference sequence). The CDR3 protein is CAWLPGAGSNTGELFF. The CDR3 DNA reads as TGTGCCTGGCTCCCAGGGGCAGGGTCTAACACCGGGGAGCTGTTTTTT.

This clonotype showed up many times. This rearrangement joins TRBV21-1 to TRBJ2-7. TRBV21-1 is marked as a pseudogene. The CDR3 covers 14 residues. Here the CDR3 DNA reads TGTGCCAGCATCTACCTCACATCACCCTACGAGCAGTACTTC. Translating it yields CASIYLTSPYEQYF.

This chain joins TRBV29-1 and TRBJ2-1; 8 bases are a match to TRBD2. V lost 6 bases to trimming and J lost 2 bases; unmatched junction nucleotides: 9. This CDR3 spans 15 amino acids. From germline, CDR1 is SQVTM and CDR2 ANQGSEA. CDR3 nucleotide sequence: TGCAGCGTCCTGCGGGATAGCGGGGCCTACAATGAGCAGTTCTTC. Protein product: CSVLRDSGAYNEQFF.

This clonotype was recorded at least ten times. The chain combines TRBV25-1 with TRBJ2-7; 9 bases match TRBD1. J gave up 2 bases and V 6 bases, and 2 bases lay outside the gene matches. Germline lookup yields CDR1 MGHDK and CDR2 SYGVNS. The CDR3 spans 13 residues. The CDR3 is CASSWTGAYEQYF. The CDR3 region has the DNA TGTGCCAGCAGCTGGACAGGGGCCTACGAGCAGTACTTC.

There are many counts of this clonotype. The chain links TRBV28 to TRBJ1-2; a possible D gene is TRBD1 (5 bases). The length of the CDR3 is 12 residues. Germline CDR1 MDHEN, CDR2 SYDVKM. V lost 10 bases and J 6 bases, leaving 15 bases between the germline ends. CDR3 DNA sequence: TGTGCCACCCAAGACAGTACCCATGGCTACACCTTC. The encoded protein is CATQDSTHGYTF.

This clonotype was counted a single time. The chain uses TRBV5-1 and TRBJ2-5, with 7 bases that match TRBD1. Germline CDR1 and CDR2: SGHRS and YFSETQ. The V segment lost 3 bases and the J segment 2 bases; nucleotides outside the gene matches: 4. The CDR3 is made up of 14 amino acids. CDR3 in DNA: TGCGCCAGCAGCTCGGGACAGTTACAAGAGACCCAGTACTTC. Its translation: CASSSGQLQETQYF.

This clonotype was recorded a few times. This sequence joins TRBV12-3 or TRBV12-4 and TRBJ2-1; unclear D gene. The CDR3 runs 17 residues. V was clipped by 3 bases and J by 3 bases, with 18 bases between them. The CDR3 protein is CASSFVTEARYYNEQFF. CDR3 coding DNA: TGTGCCAGCAGTTTTGTGACTGAGGCCCGATACTACAATGAGCAGTTCTTC.

This clonotype was seen at least ten times. This chain joins TRBV5-6 and TRBJ1-5; a weak D match, TRBD1 (5 bases). Germline V lookup: CDR1 SGHDT, CDR2 YYEEEE. The CDR3 is 15 residues long. Trimming took 4 bases from V and 3 from J, leaving 14 bases between them. CDR3 sequence (DNA): TGTGCCAGCAGCATCAATGGGGGATTCAATCAGCCCCAGCATTTT. This encodes CASSINGGFNQPQHF. Complete variable domain (other parts from reference TRBV5-6 and TRBJ1-5): DAGVTQSPTHLIKTRGQQVTLRCSPKSGHDTVSWYQQALGQGPQFIFQYYEEEERQRGNFPDRFSGHQFPNYSSELNVNALLLGDSALYLCASSINGGFNQPQHFGDGTRLSIL.

This clonotype turned up a few times. The CDR3 bases are TGTGCCAGCAGGATGGGACTTCCTCCCAACGAGCAGTACTTC. Amino acids: CASRMGLPPNEQYF. The V and J genes are TRBV6-1 and TRBJ2-7; TRBD2 is a possible D gene (6 bases). This CDR3 contains 14 residues. The germline gives CDR1 MNHNS, CDR2 SASEGT. V dropped 6 bases and J dropped 5 bases, with 17 bases sitting between them.

This clonotype showed up many times. This chain uses TRBV5-1 with TRBJ2-7; D may be TRBD2 (7 bases). From germline, CDR1 is SGHRS and CDR2 YFSETQ. V lost 2 bases and J 6 bases, leaving 9 bases between the germline ends. The CDR3 totals 12 residues. The DNA of the CDR3 is TGCGCCAGCAGCTTCGGGGGGCCCGAGCAGTACTTC. Encoded protein: CASSFGGPEQYF.

Ten or more counts support this clonotype. The V call is TRBV4-2, the J call TRBJ2-3, with a possible D match to TRBD1 (5 bases). Trimming took off 4 bases at V and 4 bases at J, with 18 bases between the two ends. This CDR3 has 16 amino acids. Looked up from germline, CDR1 is LGHNA and CDR2 is YNFKEQ. The chain's CDR3 is CASSPEEYTGADTQYF. For the CDR3, the DNA is TGTGCCAGCAGCCCTGAGGAGTACACAGGCGCAGATACGCAGTATTTT.

Many counts were recorded for this clonotype. The V and J genes are TRBV10-3 and TRBJ2-3; no definite D call. CDR3 size: 11 residues. The germline CDR1 and CDR2 sequences are ENHRY and SYGVKD. V was shortened by 5 bases and J by 2 bases, with 2 bases between the two germline ends. The CDR3 sequence is CAISITDTQYF. The CDR3, as DNA: TGTGCCATCAGTATCACAGATACGCAGTATTTT.

A remark on this clonotype: Just one base apart from a much larger clone, this may be a read error. V is TRBV10-2 and J is TRBJ2-2, with 7 bases fitting TRBD2. Germline CDR1 is WSHSY and CDR2 is SAAADI. Trimming removed 8 bases from V and 2 bases from J; junction bases left unmatched: 2. The CDR3 length is 13 residues. The CDR3: CASRDYNTGELFF. In DNA, the CDR3 is TGCGCCAGCCGGGACTATAACACCGGGGAGCTGTTTTTT.

This clonotype was counted many times. The chain employs TRBV12-3 or TRBV12-4 and TRBJ1-5; D remains ambiguous. The CDR3 length is 12 residues. Trimming cost V 1 base and J 9 bases, with 7 bases left between them. CDR3 coding DNA: TGTGCCAGCAGTTTAGAATTCAGGCCCCAGCATTTT. Its protein is CASSLEFRPQHF.

This clonotype was seen at least ten times. The chain recombines TRBV4-1 with TRBJ1-4; TRBD1 might be the D (6 bases). V lost 0 bases to trimming and J lost 6 bases, with 20 bases between them. This CDR3 has 18 amino acids. The germline V gene has CDR1 MGHRA and CDR2 YSYEKL. CDR3 region: CASSQDFPRGRLDEKLFF. The CDR3 DNA follows: TGCGCCAGCAGCCAAGATTTCCCCAGGGGCCGGTTGGATGAAAAACTGTTTTTT.

The chain is built from TRBV7-2 and TRBJ1-5; maybe TRBD1 (5 bases). CDR1 and CDR2 from the germline V gene are SGHTA and FQGNSA. V was clipped by 2 bases and J by 5 bases, with 13 bases between them. The CDR3 is made up of 15 amino acids. The CDR3 nucleotides read TGTACCAGCAGCTTATATGGGGGGTTGGATCAGCCCCAGCATTTT. This gives the protein CTSSLYGGLDQPQHF.

Ten or more counts support this clonotype. V gene TRBV11-2 combines with J gene TRBJ1-1; D remains unclear. Germline values: CDR1 SGHAT, CDR2 FQNNGV. Trimming pared 1 base from V and 1 base from J, leaving 13 bases between. CDR3 size: 16 residues. CDR3 region: CASSLGVGPTNTEAFF. The CDR3 DNA reads as TGTGCCAGCAGCTTAGGGGTAGGGCCCACGAACACTGAAGCTTTCTTT.

This clonotype has a count of ten or more. The chain combines TRBV14 with TRBJ1-2, with TRBD1 as a possible D gene (6 bases). Germline-derived CDR1 and CDR2 are SGHDN and FVKESK. The V gene lost 1 base and the J gene lost 4 bases, with 13 bases spanning the gap. This CDR3 has 15 amino acids. CDR3 sequence (DNA): TGTGCCAGCAGCCAAGTCGGACAGCCACTCTATGGCTACACCTTC. Amino acid sequence: CASSQVGQPLYGYTF.

This clonotype was seen only a few times. V usage is TRBV7-2 and J usage is TRBJ1-5; 7 positions agree with TRBD1. The length of the CDR3 is 14 residues. V lost 4 bases, J lost 6 bases, and 6 bases stayed unmatched. Germline loops: CDR1 SGHTA, CDR2 FQGNSA. DNA for the CDR3: TGTGCCAGCAGCTACAGGGGAGAAAGTCAGCCCCAGCATTTT. Translating gives CASSYRGESQPQHF.

This chain connects TRBV30 to TRBJ1-1; tentatively, D is TRBD1 (5 bases). With 4 bases removed from V and 2 bases from J, the gap between germline ends came to 11 bases. Germline V gene sequence: CDR1 GTSNPN, CDR2 SVGIG (reference sequence). The length of the CDR3 is 13 residues. DNA of the CDR3: TGTGCCTGGAACCTCCAGGGTAACACTGAAGCTTTCTTT. Amino acid sequence: CAWNLQGNTEAFF.

This clonotype was seen at least ten times. V and J are TRBV5-1 and TRBJ2-7; D gene ambiguous. The germline V gene encodes CDR1 SGHRS and CDR2 YFSETQ. Trimming left V 0 bases short and J 3 bases short, with 7 bases between. CDR3 length: 13 amino acids. The CDR3 loop reads CASSLDGNYEQYF. The DNA of the CDR3 is TGCGCCAGCAGCTTGGACGGCAACTACGAGCAGTACTTC.

There are many counts of this clonotype. The chain has TRBV5-1 and TRBJ2-1, with 9 bases fitting TRBD1. Per germline, CDR1 SGHRS and CDR2 YFSETQ. Losses at the gene ends were 6 bases for V and 7 bases for J; bases not matched to a gene: 5. The CDR3 is made up of 13 amino acids. For the CDR3, the DNA is TGCGCCAGCACTGACAGGGGGGGAAATGAGCAGTTCTTC. Translation: CASTDRGGNEQFF. Combining the CDR3 with reference TRBV5-1 and TRBJ2-1 gives the whole variable domain KAGVTQTPRYLIKTRGQQVTLSCSPISGHRSVSWYQQTPGQGLQFLFEYFSETQRNKGNFPGRFSGRQFSNSRSEMNVSTLELGDSALYLCASTDRGGNEQFFGPGTRLTVL.